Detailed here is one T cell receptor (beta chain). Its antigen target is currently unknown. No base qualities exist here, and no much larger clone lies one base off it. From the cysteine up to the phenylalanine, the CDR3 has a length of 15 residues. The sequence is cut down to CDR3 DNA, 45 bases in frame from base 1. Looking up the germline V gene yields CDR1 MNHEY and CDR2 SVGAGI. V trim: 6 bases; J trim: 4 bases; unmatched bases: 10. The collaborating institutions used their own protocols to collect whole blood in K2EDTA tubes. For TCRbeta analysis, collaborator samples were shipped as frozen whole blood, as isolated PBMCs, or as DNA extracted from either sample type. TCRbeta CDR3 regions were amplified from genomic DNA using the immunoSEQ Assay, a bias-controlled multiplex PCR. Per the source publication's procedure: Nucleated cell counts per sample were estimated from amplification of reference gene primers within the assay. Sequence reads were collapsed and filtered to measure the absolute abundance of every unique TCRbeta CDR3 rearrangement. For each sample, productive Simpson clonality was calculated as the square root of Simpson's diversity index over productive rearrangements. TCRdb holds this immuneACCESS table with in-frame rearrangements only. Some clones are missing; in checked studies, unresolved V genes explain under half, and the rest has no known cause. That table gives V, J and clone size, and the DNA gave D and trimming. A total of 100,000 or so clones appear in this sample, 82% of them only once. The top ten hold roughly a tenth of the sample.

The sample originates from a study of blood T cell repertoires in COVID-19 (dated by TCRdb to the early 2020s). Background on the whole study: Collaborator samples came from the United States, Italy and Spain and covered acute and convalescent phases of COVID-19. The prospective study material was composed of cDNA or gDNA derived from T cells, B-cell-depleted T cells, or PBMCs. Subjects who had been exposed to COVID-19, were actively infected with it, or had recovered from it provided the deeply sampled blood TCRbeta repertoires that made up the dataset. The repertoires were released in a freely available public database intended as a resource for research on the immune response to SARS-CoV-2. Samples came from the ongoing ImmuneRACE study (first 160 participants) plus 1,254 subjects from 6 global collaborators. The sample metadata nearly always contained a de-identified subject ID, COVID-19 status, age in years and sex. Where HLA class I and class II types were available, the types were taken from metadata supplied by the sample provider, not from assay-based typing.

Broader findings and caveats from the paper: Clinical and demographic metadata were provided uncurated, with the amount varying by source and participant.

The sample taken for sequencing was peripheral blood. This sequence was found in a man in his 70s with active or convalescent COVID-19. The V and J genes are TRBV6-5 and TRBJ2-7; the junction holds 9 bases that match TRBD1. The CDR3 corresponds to CASRKGQGEGYEQYF. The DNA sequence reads TGTGCCAGCAGGAAGGGACAGGGCGAAGGGTACGAGCAGTACTTC.